This T cell receptor (beta chain) stems from a study of T cell repertoires in cytomegalovirus infection. In the study overall: Indications came from public TCR beta signatures; they pointed to CMV infection and to a matching HLA type.

Per the germline V gene, CDR1 is MDHEN and CDR2 is SYDVKM. The CDR3 length is 14 residues. J lost 1 base, V lost 8 bases, and 7 bases had no gene match. Whole-study results and caveats: Dominant in the ex vivo response were TCR beta clonotypes restricted by HLA-C and specific for CMV.

TCRdb ran MiXCR on the reads and lists one entry per CDR3 protein. The table has around 430,000 distinct CDR3 sequences, approximately 42% seen once; the top ten hold about 45%. A few counts support this clonotype. Its antigen remains unknown. The sample here was cultured PBMCs, taken from culture after CMV antigen stimulation. This sequence was found in a human donor in good health (CMV status not recorded). Some clones in this sample may be carry-over from other donors' samples. This chain uses TRBV28 with TRBJ2-7; 8 nucleotides line up with TRBD1. CDR3 sequence (DNA): TGTGCCAGCGCACGGACAGGGTTTTCCTACGAGCAGTACTTC. Protein: CASARTGFSYEQYF.